These 9 T cell receptor beta chains were all obtained from the same sample, sequenced in a study of cytomegalovirus exposure and HLA in healthy donors. The study ran its PCR with 60 Vbeta and 13 Jbeta primers. Method: immunoSEQ multiplex PCR; TCRdb's copy keeps in-frame clones and lacks some. The sample has approximately 210,000 clones; 79% are singletons. The sample comprised PBMCs. The source is a girl between 5 and 17 years old in good health and CMV-seropositive.

This chain connects TRBV7-8 to TRBJ2-1; 13 positions agree with TRBD2. The CDR3 covers 14 residues. V gave up 5 bases and J gave up 7 bases; unmatched junction bases: 2. Germline V gene sequence: CDR1 SGHVS, CDR2 FQNEAQ. The CDR3 DNA reads TGTGCCAGCAGCCCGGGACTAGCGGGAAATGAGCAGTTCTTC. The encoded protein is CASSPGLAGNEQFF.

The sample holds a few counts of this clone. V usage is TRBV2 and J usage is TRBJ2-3; no firm D call. The CDR3 is 12 amino acids. Between the trimmed V and J ends, which lost 4 bases and 5 bases, there was a span of 7 bases. CDR1 and CDR2 from the germline V gene are SNHLY and FYNNEI. The CDR3 loop is CASSAQEDTQYF. The CDR3, as DNA: TGTGCCAGCAGTGCTCAGGAAGATACGCAGTATTTT.

This chain uses TRBV7-8 with TRBJ2-6, with 9 bases that match TRBD2. Trimming removed 2 bases from V and 3 bases from J; junction bases left unmatched: 11. The CDR3 has 19 residues. CDR1 and CDR2 from the germline V gene are SGHVS and FQNEAQ. The CDR3 reads CASSLSSGGGAGGANVLTF. In nucleotides, the CDR3 is TGTGCCAGCAGCTTATCGTCGGGCGGGGGGGCTGGTGGGGCCAACGTCCTGACTTTC.

The chain links TRBV4-3 to TRBJ1-5; D remains unclear. Germline CDR1 LGHNA, CDR2 YSLEER. The CDR3 is 14 amino acids. Trimming removed 0 bases at V and 2 bases at J, with 5 bases between. The chain's CDR3 is CASSQDYRNQPQHF. Here the CDR3 DNA reads TGCGCCAGCAGCCAAGACTATCGCAATCAGCCCCAGCATTTT.

The chain joins TRBV7-2 to TRBJ1-1; perhaps TRBD1 as D (5 bases). The V and J ends lost 1 base and 3 bases respectively, with 12 bases between them. This CDR3 has 15 amino acids. The V gene's germline CDR1 is SGHTA and CDR2 FQGNSA. CDR3: CASSLDVGHDTEAFF. The CDR3 DNA follows: TGTGCCAGCAGCTTAGACGTGGGGCACGACACTGAAGCTTTCTTT.

This rearrangement joins TRBV27 to TRBJ2-7; possible D gene TRBD1, 6 bases. CDR3 length: 15 amino acids. Germline-derived CDR1 and CDR2 are MNHEY and SMNVEV (reference sequence). Trimming removed 9 bases from V and 2 bases from J, with 20 bases in between. The CDR3 coding sequence is TGTGCCAGGCACCCTGACAGGTGCTTCCCCTACGAGCAGTACTTC. Translating it yields CARHPDRCFPYEQYF.

V usage is TRBV6-1 and J usage is TRBJ2-1; 9 bases align to TRBD2. Germline V CDR1 and CDR2: MNHNS, SASEGT. The CDR3 has 16 amino acids. V lost 4 bases, J lost 0 bases, and 4 bases stayed unmatched. This CDR3 is CASSVARGGSYNEQFF. CDR3 coding DNA: TGTGCCAGCAGTGTAGCGCGGGGGGGCTCCTACAATGAGCAGTTCTTC.

This chain links TRBV4-1 with TRBJ2-3, with D uncertain. The CDR3 contains 14 residues. Germline loops: CDR1 MGHRA, CDR2 YSYEKL. Trimming shortened V by 1 base and J by 0 bases, and 5 bases separated the two germline ends. The CDR3 spells CASSQVLSTDTQYF. DNA of the CDR3: TGCGCCAGCAGCCAAGTCCTAAGCACAGATACGCAGTATTTT.

The J gene is TRBJ2-2, the V gene TRBV11-2; 12 bases are a match to TRBD1. The V gene end was trimmed by 5 bases and the J gene end by 2 bases; junction bases not matched to a gene: 3. Germline CDR1 SGHAT, CDR2 FQNNGV. CDR3 length: 16 residues. Written as DNA, the CDR3 is TGTGCCAGCAGCCCGGGACAGGGGGCAAACACCGGGGAGCTGTTTTTT. Its protein is CASSPGQGANTGELFF.